The entry below gives a single T cell receptor beta chain sequence along with its context. The sample originates from a study of blood T cell repertoires in COVID-19. CDR1 is MDHEN, CDR2 SYDVKM, per germline. There are 14 residues in the CDR3. V was cut by 2 bases and J by 2 bases, with 10 bases left in between. Per the original methods: Amplifying reference gene primers gave estimates of nucleated cell counts. Clones were sequenced by immunoSEQ multiplex PCR, and TCRdb holds only the in-frame ones, with some missing. D and trimming come from the DNA, and the V and J calls and clone size come from that table. Among over 100,000 clones listed, around 87% were seen once.

This clonotype was sampled from a man aged 45 to 65 with active or convalescent COVID-19. The rearrangement links TRBV28 to TRBJ2-7; D gene uncertain. Input material: peripheral blood. In nucleotides, the CDR3 is TGTGCCAGCAGTTTAGAGGTCACCACCTACGAGCAGTACTTC. Protein: CASSLEVTTYEQYF.